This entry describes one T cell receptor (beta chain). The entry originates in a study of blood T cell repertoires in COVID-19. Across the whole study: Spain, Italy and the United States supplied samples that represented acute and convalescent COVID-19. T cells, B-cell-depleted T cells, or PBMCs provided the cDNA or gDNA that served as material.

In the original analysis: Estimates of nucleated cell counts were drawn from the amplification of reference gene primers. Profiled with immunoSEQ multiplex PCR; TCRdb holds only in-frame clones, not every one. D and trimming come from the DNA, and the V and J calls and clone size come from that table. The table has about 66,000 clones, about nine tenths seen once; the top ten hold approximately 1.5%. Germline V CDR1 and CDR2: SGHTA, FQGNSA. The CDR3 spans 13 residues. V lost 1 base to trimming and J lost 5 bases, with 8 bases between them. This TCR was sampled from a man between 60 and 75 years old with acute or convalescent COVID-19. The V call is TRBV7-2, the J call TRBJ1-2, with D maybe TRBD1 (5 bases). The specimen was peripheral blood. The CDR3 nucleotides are TGTGCCAGCAGCTTAGAGCAGGGTTATGGCTACACCTTC. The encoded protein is CASSLEQGYGYTF.